This T cell receptor beta chain stems from a study of blood T cell repertoires in COVID-19. This CDR3 region has 14 residues. The V and J ends lost 4 bases and 3 bases respectively, with 12 bases between them. Looked up from germline, CDR1 is MNHEY and CDR2 is SVGAGI. Produced via immunoSEQ multiplex PCR; TCRdb's table is partial and in-frame only. The data show 250,000 to 350,000 clones, more than 85% seen once. Participants, roughly 18 to 89 years old, spanned under 25 US areas. Participants were placed into cohorts based on the clinical history they reported. The sample comprised PBMCs or T cells enriched from blood (not recorded which). The rearrangement uses TRBV6-5 and TRBJ1-1; D unresolved. This TCR came from a young woman who had recovered from COVID-19. The CDR3 DNA reads TGTGCCAGCAGTTCCCGTTCCGGGGACACTGAAGCTTTCTTT. As protein: CASSSRSGDTEAFF.